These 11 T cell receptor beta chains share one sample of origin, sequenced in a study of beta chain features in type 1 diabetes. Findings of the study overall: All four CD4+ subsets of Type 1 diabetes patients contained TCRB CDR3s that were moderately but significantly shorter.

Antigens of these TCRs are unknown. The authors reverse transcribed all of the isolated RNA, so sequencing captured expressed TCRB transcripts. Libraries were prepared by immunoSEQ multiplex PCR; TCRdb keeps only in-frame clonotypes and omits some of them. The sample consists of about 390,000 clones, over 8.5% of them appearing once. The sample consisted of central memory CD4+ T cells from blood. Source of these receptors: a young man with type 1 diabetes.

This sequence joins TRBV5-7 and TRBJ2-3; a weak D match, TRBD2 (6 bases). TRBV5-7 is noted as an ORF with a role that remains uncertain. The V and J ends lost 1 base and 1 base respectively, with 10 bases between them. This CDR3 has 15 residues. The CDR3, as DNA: TGTGCCAGCAGCTTGTTGATAGCGGGCACAGATACGCAGTATTTT. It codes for CASSLLIAGTDTQYF.

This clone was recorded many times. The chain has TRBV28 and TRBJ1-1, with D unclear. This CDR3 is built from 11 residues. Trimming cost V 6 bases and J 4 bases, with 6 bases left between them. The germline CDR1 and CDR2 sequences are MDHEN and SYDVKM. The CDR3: CASRERTEAFF. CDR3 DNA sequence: TGTGCCAGCAGGGAACGCACTGAAGCTTTCTTT.

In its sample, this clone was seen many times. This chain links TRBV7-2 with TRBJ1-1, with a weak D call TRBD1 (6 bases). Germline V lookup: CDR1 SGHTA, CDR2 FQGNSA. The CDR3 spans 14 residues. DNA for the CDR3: TGTGTGGGGGCTCTCCGAACCGGGGACACTGAAGCTTTCTTT. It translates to CVGALRTGDTEAFF.

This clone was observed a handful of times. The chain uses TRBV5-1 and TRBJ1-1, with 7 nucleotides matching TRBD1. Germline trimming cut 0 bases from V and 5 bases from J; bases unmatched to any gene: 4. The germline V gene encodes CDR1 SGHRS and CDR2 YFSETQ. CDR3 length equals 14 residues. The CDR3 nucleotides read TGCGCCAGCAGCTTGGCGACAGGGAGAACTGAAGCTTTCTTT. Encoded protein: CASSLATGRTEAFF.

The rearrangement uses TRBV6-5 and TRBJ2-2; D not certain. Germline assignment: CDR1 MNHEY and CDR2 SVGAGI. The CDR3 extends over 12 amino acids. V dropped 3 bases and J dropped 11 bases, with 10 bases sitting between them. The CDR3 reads CASSYIVGELFF. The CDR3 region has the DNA TGTGCCAGCAGTTATATCGTGGGCGAGCTGTTTTTT.

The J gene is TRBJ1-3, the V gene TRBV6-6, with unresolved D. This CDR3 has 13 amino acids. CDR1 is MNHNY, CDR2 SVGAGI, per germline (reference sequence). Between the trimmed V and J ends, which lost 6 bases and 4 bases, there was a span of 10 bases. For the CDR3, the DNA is TGTGCCAGCAGGAGCGGGGAGGGAAACACCATATATTTT. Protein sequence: CASRSGEGNTIYF.

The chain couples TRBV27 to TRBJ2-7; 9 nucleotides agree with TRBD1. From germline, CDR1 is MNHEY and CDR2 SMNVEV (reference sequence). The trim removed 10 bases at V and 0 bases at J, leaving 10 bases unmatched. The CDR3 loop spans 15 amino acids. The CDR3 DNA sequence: TGTGCCACCAGACCCGGGACAGGGTACTCCTACGAGCAGTACTTC. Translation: CATRPGTGYSYEQYF.

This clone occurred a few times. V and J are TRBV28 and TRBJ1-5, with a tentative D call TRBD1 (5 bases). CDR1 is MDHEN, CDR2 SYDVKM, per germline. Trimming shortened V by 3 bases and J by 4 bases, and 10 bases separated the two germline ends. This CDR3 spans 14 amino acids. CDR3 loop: CASSFQGGNQPQHF. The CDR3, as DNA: TGTGCCAGCAGTTTTCAGGGCGGGAATCAGCCCCAGCATTTT.

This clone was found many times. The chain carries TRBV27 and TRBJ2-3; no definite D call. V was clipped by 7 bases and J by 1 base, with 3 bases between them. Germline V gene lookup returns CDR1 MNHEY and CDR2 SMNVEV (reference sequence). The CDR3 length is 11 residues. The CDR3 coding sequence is TGTGCCAGCACAGGCACAGATACGCAGTATTTT. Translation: CASTGTDTQYF.

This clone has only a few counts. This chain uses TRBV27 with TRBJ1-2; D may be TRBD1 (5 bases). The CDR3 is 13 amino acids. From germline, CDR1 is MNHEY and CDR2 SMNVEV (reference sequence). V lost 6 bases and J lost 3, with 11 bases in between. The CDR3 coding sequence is TGTGCCAGCAGACGACAGCTTGACTATGGCTACACCTTC. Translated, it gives CASRRQLDYGYTF.

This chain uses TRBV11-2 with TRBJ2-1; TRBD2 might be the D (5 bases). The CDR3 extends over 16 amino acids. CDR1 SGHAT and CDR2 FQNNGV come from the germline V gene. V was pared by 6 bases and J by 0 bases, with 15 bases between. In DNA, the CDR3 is TGTGCCAGCAGTCCAATACGGGGTCCCTCCTACAATGAGCAGTTCTTC. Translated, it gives CASSPIRGPSYNEQFF.